This TCR beta chain was found in a study of blood T cell repertoires in COVID-19. Original handling: Researchers report that nucleated cell counts were estimated from reference gene primer amplification. Produced via immunoSEQ multiplex PCR; TCRdb's table is partial and in-frame only. V, J and clone size are taken as reported in that table, and D and trimming were inferred from the DNA itself. The table includes more than 200,000 clones, approximately 91% detected once. The CDR3 has 12 residues. The V end was cut by 2 bases, the J end by 9 bases, with 11 bases between. CDR1 is SGHNT and CDR2 is YYREEE in the germline V gene (reference sequence).

The rearrangement links TRBV5-4 to TRBJ1-2; TRBD1 might be the D (6 bases). This receptor was identified in a woman in her thirties or forties who had recovered from COVID-19. The sample taken for sequencing was peripheral blood. The CDR3: CASSFGQTRYTF. For the CDR3, the DNA is TGTGCCAGCAGCTTCGGACAGACCCGCTACACCTTC.